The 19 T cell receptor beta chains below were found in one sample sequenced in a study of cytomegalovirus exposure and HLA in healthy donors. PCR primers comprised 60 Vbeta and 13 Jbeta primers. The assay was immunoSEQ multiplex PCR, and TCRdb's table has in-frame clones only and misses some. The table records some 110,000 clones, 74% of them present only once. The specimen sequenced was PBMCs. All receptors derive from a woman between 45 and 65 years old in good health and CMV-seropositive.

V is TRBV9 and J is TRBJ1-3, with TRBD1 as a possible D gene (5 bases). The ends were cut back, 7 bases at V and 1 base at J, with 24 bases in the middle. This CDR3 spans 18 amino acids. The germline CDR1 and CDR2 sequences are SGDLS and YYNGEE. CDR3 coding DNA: TGTGCCAGCTCCCTGGGCGGGGCAGGGCTCATGTCTGGAAACACCATATATTTT. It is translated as CASSLGGAGLMSGNTIYF.

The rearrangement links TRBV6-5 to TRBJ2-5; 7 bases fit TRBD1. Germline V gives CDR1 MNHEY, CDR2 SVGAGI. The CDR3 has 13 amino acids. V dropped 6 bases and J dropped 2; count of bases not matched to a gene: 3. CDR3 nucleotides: TGTGCCAGCAGGACGGGACAGCAAGAGACCCAGTACTTC. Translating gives CASRTGQQETQYF.

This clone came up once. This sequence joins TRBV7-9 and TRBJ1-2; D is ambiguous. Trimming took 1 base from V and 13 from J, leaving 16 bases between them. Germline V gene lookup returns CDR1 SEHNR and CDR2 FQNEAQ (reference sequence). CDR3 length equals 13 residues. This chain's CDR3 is CASSLGVRGGRTF. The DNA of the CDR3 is TGTGCCAGCAGCTTAGGGGTCCGGGGAGGGCGCACCTTC.

The chain's CDR3 is CASSQTGNTDTQYF. The CDR3 bases are TGTGCCAGCAGCCAAACAGGAAACACAGATACGCAGTATTTT. The chain uses TRBV28 and TRBJ2-3; D is perhaps TRBD1 (5 bases). In germline, CDR1 is MDHEN, CDR2 SYDVKM. This CDR3 has 14 amino acids. Trimming took off 6 bases at V and 2 bases at J, with 12 bases between the two ends.

CDR3 in DNA: TGTGCCAGCAGCTTAGTGGCAAATGGCTACACCTTC. Translation gives CASSLVANGYTF. The gene calls are TRBV7-2 and TRBJ1-2; no clear D. V was trimmed by 1 base and J by 6 bases, leaving 6 bases between them. This CDR3 comprises 12 residues. Germline V gene data show CDR1 as SGHTA and CDR2 as FQGNSA.

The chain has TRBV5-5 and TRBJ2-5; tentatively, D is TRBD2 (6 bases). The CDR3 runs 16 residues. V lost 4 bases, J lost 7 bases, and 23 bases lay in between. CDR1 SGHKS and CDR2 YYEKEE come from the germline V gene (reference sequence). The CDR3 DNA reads TGTGCCAGCAGCGGCCTGACCGACGGGGGAGTTTGGACCCAGTACTTC. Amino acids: CASSGLTDGGVWTQYF.

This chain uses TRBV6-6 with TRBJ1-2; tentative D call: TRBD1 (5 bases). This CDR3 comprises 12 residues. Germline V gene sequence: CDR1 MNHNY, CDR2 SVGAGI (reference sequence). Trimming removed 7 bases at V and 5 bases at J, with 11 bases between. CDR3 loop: CASTIKGYGYTF. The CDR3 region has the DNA TGTGCCAGCACCATTAAGGGGTATGGCTACACCTTC.

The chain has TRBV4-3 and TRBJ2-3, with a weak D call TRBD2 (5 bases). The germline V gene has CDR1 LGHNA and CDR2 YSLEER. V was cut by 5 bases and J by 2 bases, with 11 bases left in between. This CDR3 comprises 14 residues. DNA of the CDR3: TGCGCCAGCAGCTATACGACTAACACAGATACGCAGTATTTT. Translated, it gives CASSYTTNTDTQYF.

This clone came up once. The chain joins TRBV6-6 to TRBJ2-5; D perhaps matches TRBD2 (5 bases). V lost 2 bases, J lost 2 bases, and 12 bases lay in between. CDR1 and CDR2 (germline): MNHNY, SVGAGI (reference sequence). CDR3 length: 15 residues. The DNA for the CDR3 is TGTGCCAGCAGTTACGGTGCGGGTATACAAGAGACCCAGTACTTC. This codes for CASSYGAGIQETQYF.

The CDR3 sequence: CASGPQYTGELFF. CDR3 in DNA: TGTGCTAGTGGTCCTCAGTACACCGGGGAGCTGTTTTTT. This sequence joins TRBV12-5 and TRBJ2-2; no definite D call. Trimming shortened V by 5 bases and J by 3 bases, and 7 bases separated the two germline ends. This CDR3 is 13 amino acids long. CDR1 is LGHNT and CDR2 is FRNRAP in the germline V gene.

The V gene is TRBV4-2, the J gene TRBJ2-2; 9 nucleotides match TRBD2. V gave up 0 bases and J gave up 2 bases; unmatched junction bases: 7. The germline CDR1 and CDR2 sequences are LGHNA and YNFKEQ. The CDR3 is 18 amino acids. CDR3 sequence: CASSQEQLAGSNTGELFF. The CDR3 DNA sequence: TGTGCCAGCAGCCAAGAGCAGCTAGCGGGGAGCAACACCGGGGAGCTGTTTTTT.

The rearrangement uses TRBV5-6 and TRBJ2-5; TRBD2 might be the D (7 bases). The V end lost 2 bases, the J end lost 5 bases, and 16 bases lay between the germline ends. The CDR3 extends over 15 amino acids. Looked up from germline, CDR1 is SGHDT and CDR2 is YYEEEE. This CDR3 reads CASSFRGGGGETQYF. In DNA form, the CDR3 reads TGTGCCAGCAGCTTTCGTGGCGGGGGCGGGGAGACCCAGTACTTC.

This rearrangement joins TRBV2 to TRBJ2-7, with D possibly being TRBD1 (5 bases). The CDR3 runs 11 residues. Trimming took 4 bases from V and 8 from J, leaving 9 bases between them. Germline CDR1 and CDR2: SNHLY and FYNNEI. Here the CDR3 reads CASSVEDKQYF. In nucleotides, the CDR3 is TGTGCCAGCAGTGTCGAGGACAAGCAGTACTTC. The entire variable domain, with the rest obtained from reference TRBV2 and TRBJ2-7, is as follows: EPEVTQTPSHQVTQMGQEVILRCVPISNHLYFYWYRQILGQKVEFLVSFYNNEISEKSEIFDDQFSVERPDGSNFTLKIRSTKLEDSAMYFCASSVEDKQYFGPGTRLTVT.

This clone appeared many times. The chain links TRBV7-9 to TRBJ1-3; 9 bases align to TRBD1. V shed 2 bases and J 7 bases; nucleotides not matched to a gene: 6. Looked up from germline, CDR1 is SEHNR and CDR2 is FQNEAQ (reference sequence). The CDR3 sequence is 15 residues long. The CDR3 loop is CASSLTGTGLNTIYF. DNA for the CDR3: TGTGCCAGCAGCTTAACCGGGACAGGGTTGAACACCATATATTTT. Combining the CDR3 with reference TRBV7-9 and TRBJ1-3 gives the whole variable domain DTGVSQNPRHKITKRGQNVTFRCDPISEHNRLYWYRQTLGQGPEFLTYFQNEAQLEKSRLLSDRFSAERPKGSFSTLEIQRTEQGDSAMYLCASSLTGTGLNTIYFGEGSWLTVV.

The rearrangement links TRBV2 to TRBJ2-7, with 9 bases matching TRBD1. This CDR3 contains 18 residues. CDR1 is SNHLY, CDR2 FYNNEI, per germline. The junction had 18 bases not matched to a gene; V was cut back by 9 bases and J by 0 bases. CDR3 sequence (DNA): TGTGCCAGTCTCCCCCGGGACAGGGTACCGAAAGGCTCCTACGAGCAGTACTTC. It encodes CASLPRDRVPKGSYEQYF.

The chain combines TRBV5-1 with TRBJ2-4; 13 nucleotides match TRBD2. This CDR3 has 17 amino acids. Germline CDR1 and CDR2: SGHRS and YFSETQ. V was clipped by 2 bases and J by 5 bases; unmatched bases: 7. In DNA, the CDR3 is TGCGCCAGCAGCTTACAGACTAGCGGGGGGTCGGAAAACATTCAGTACTTC. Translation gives CASSLQTSGGSENIQYF.

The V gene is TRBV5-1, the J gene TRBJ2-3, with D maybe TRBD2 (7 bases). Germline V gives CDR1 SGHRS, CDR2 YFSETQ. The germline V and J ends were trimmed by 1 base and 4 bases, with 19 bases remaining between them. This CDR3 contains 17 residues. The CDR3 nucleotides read TGCGCCAGCAGCTTGAGTCCCGGGGGGCGTAGGGCAGATACGCAGTATTTT. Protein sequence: CASSLSPGGRRADTQYF.

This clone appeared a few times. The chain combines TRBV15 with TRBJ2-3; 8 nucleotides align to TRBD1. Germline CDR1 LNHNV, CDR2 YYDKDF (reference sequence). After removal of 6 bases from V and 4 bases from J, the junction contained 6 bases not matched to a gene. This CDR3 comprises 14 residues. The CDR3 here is CATSPGGASDTQYF. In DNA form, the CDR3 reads TGTGCCACCAGTCCAGGGGGCGCATCAGATACGCAGTATTTT.

CDR3 amino acids: CASSQETGGPYEQYF. Written as DNA, the CDR3 is TGCGCCAGCAGCCAAGAGACAGGGGGGCCCTACGAGCAGTACTTC. The genes are TRBV4-3 and TRBJ2-7, with TRBD1 identical over 9 bases. The V and J ends lost 0 bases and 2 bases, in that order; junction bases with no gene match: 2. The CDR3 has 15 residues. Germline CDR1 and CDR2: LGHNA and YSLEER.